The entry below describes one TCR beta chain. As yet, its antigen is unknown. A read error may produce the germline difference seen at one junction end. These data belong to a study of regulatory T cells in long-lasting Graves disease. The study, taken as a whole, reports: Persistent patients shared about 3,000 public clonotypes among themselves. Newly diagnosed patients shared fewer, at nearly 1,000.

Time point of the sample: newly diagnosed GD, antithyroid drugs for less than 3 months. RNA from PBMCs was the source of the TCR library. Construction of the TCR beta libraries employed iRepertoire HTBI primers in conjunction with Arm-PCR of CDR3 regions. Via MiXCR, TCRdb re-called the multiplex PCR reads, giving one row per CDR3 protein. The sample records roughly 400,000 distinct CDR3 sequences, approximately 16% being singletons. This CDR3 has 15 residues. Germline CDR1 MGHDK, CDR2 SYGVNS. These data also featured in a second study, about T cells in Graves' hyperthyroidism and ophthalmopathy. That investigation notes: Patients counted as stable if ophthalmopathy did not develop within 18 months.

The chain is built from TRBV25-1 and TRBJ2-7, with D possibly being TRBD1 or TRBD2 (5 bases each). This material consisted of peripheral blood mononuclear cells (PBMCs), taken at new diagnosis, from a patient treated with antithyroid drugs. The source of this sequence is a woman aged 40 to 50 with Graves disease. The CDR3: CASSQPGTASYGQYF. DNA of the CDR3: TGTGCCAGCAGTCAACCCGGGACCGCTTCCTACGGGCAGTACTTC.